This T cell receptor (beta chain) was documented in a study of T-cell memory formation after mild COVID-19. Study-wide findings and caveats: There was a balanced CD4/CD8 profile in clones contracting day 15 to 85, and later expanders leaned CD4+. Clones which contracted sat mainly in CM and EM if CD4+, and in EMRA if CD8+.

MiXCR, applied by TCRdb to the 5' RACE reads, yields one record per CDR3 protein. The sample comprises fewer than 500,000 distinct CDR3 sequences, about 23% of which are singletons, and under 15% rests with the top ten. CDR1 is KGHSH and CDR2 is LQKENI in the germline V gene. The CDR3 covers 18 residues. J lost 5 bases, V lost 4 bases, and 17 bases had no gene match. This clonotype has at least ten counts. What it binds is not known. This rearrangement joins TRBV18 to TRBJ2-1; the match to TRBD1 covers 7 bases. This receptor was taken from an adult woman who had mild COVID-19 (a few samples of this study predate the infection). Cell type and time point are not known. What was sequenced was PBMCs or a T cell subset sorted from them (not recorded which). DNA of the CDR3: TGTGCCAGCTCACAAAAATTGAATATTGGACAGGAGGACAATGAGCAGTTCTTC. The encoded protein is CASSQKLNIGQEDNEQFF.